The entry below gives a single TCR beta chain sequence along with its context. Its cognate antigen has yet to be identified. No base quality values were provided; no much bigger clone lies one nucleotide off. Using immunoSEQ, frozen genomic DNA was subjected to high-throughput TCRbeta CDR3 sequencing, a process that included PCR amplification, mapping, bias correction and internal controls. In the source study's methods: Productive rearrangements were kept, and unique TCRbeta sequences were defined by CDR3 nucleotide sequence plus V and J gene. For a sequence to be called donor-reactive, it needed a frequency of at least 0.01% and at least 5-fold expansion in CFSE-low cells compared with unstimulated pre-transplant cells. Minimum frequency thresholds were set for each subject on the basis of the unstimulated sample with the lowest template count, so that a detection power of at least 90% was ensured. Jensen-Shannon divergence between the top 1000 TCRbeta sequences after and before transplant was used to measure repertoire turnover. Two-sided Fisher's exact tests were used to test for changes in how often donor-reactive sequences were detected. The clones in this table, taken by TCRdb from immuneACCESS, are in-frame only. Not every clone is retained; where verified, under half of the shortfall comes from an unresolved V gene, and the cause of the rest is unknown. That table gives V, J and clone size, and the DNA gave D and trimming. In all, the sample holds 70,000 or so clones, and about nine tenths of those were seen once. About 2.5% of the sample is taken by the ten largest.

CDR1 and CDR2, looked up from the germline V gene, are SGHDN and FVKESK. V is reduced by 1 base and J by 7 bases, leaving a spacing of 10 bases between them. The CDR3 runs 13 residues from the cysteine to the phenylalanine. Of all the DNA, just the CDR3 is kept, 39 bases in frame from base 1. This entry is derived from a study of T cell clones after liver transplantation (dated by TCRdb to between 2019 and 2020). Turning to the overall study: The samples were obtained from ITN030ST, a randomized trial that attempted immunosuppression withdrawal within 2 years after liver transplantation. Donor-reactive T cell clones were identified by TCRbeta sequencing following a pre-transplant mixed lymphocyte reaction and were subsequently tracked in post-transplant blood. As an antigen-independent comparator for the donor-reactive sequences, third party-reactive TCRbeta sequences from pre-transplant MLRs were identified as well. Subjects received no induction therapy and standard immunosuppression until randomization at 12-24 months post-transplant. Three of the eight recipients were HCV-positive; the others were transplanted for non-autoimmune, non-viral indications. The study cohort included 8 liver transplant recipients, of whom 3 were classified as tolerant and 5 as non-tolerant. Tolerance was defined as complete withdrawal of immunosuppression for at least one year without a rise in liver enzymes beyond twice the upper limit of normal. Blood samples were collected pre-transplant, then pre-randomization ahead of withdrawal, and finally post-randomization once withdrawal had either been completed or failed. Here is what the overall study found, with its caveats: Because allograft tissue specimens were not available, migration of donor-reactive T cells into the graft, rather than deletion, may have occurred. Donor-reactive sequences declined more than third party-reactive ones, suggesting partial antigen-specific deletion unrelated to withdrawal success. Circulating donor-reactive CD4 TCRbeta sequences fell significantly post-transplant in most of the 8 subjects, irrespective of tolerance or HCV status. Conclusions were preliminary, limited by small, heterogeneous patient numbers and non-standardized post-transplant time points. In two subjects, low numbers of available donor cells limited the measurable donor-reactive repertoire. Once repertoire turnover was taken into account, donor-reactive detection showed a significant reduction for CD4 in 7 of 8 subjects and for CD8 in 8 of 8.

The sample's time point label is to be understood as: pre-transplant. Unstimulated PBMCs, after thawing, were stained for CD3, CD4 and CD8 and then FACS-sorted into CD3+CD4+ and CD3+CD8+ populations. Each of the 8 studied subjects was randomized to immunosuppression withdrawal. The Qiagen DNeasy Blood and Tissue Kit was used for isolation of genomic DNA. The receptor's source is a human donor who received a liver transplant. The V and J genes are TRBV14 and TRBJ2-5; the D region is possibly TRBD1 or TRBD2, each matching across 5 bases. This sample comprised CD4+ T cells from blood, obtained before liver transplant. The CDR3 loop reads CASSQVRDGTQYF. The nucleotides are TGTGCCAGCAGCCAAGTCAGGGACGGGACCCAGTACTTC.